This T cell receptor (beta chain) originates from a study of T cells in Graves' hyperthyroidism and ophthalmopathy. There were TCR beta CDR3 regions amplified from RNA transcripts. The study used the HTBI primer set for a first-round RT-PCR of the TCR CDR3. TCRdb redid the calling of the multiplex PCR reads with MiXCR, one entry per CDR3 protein. The data contain about 590,000 distinct CDR3 sequences, around a sixth of them seen just once; the ten biggest clones take up roughly 6.6%. This clonotype was observed a few times. The antigen is unknown. Newly diagnosed hyperthyroidism patients aged 18 to 65 years had disease lasting under 2 months. Used for diagnoses were clinical symptoms, serum thyroxine and TRAb, thyroid ultrasound and orbital computed tomography. Trimming left V 5 bases short and J 7 bases short, with 13 bases between. The CDR3 loop spans 13 amino acids. Germline V gene sequence: CDR1 KGHDR, CDR2 SFDVKD.

Findings of the study overall: Separation of ophthalmopathy from stable hyperthyroidism was achieved by a 13 V-J model.

The chain is built from TRBV24-1 and TRBJ2-5; D may correspond to TRBD1 or TRBD2 (6 bases each). Sequenced: blood. This TCR derives from a woman in her thirties with Graves' hyperthyroidism. CDR3 sequence: CATSGGAVGTQYF. CDR3 DNA sequence: TGTGCCACCAGTGGGGGGGCTGTTGGGACCCAGTACTTC.